The source of this TCR beta chain is a study of blood T cell repertoires in COVID-19. The CDR3 is made up of 15 amino acids. The V and J ends lost 2 bases and 5 bases respectively, with 16 bases between them. Germline-derived CDR1 and CDR2 are MGHRA and YSYEKL. In the original processing: Using reference gene primer amplification, nucleated cell counts were estimated. Method: immunoSEQ multiplex PCR; TCRdb's copy keeps in-frame clones and lacks some. Clonal size and the V and J genes are those of that table, whereas D and trimming came from the DNA. The sample has 150,000 to 200,000 clones; roughly 82% are singletons.

The receptor was derived from a woman aged 40 to 50 with COVID-19, enrolled during active disease. The sample was peripheral blood. This chain connects TRBV4-1 to TRBJ2-7; D might be TRBD2 (5 bases). CDR3 DNA sequence: TGCGCCAGCAGCCAATCTCTTGGTCGGACTGACGAGCAGTACTTC. Encoded protein: CASSQSLGRTDEQYF.